The clone carrying this T cell receptor (beta chain) has only a few counts. Its antigen is undetermined. The entry originates in a study of T-cell reconstitution after alpha-beta-depleted transplantation in children. Study results and caveats: Roughly two months post-transplant, alpha-beta T cells reportedly originated from several hundred graft clones that had expanded.

The CDR3 runs to 14 residues. CDR1 is DFQATT, CDR2 SNEGSKA, per germline (reference sequence). V lost 4 bases and J lost 1, with 11 bases in between. Preparation of the TCRbeta library used unique molecular identifiers. MiXCR, run by TCRdb on the PCR reads, gives a single entry per CDR3 protein. Of under 450,000 distinct CDR3 sequences in the sample, around 15% were seen once. This clonotype was sampled from a boy younger than two who had a stem cell transplant for Wiskott-Aldrich syndrome, so the T cells may come from the graft donor. This specimen was PBMCs, mostly from graft donor cells, taken 360 days after TCRalphabeta/CD19-depleted stem cell transplant. The chain links TRBV20-1 to TRBJ2-1; possible D gene TRBD1, 6 bases. The CDR3 nucleotides read TGCAGTGCTACCCCGACAGGATCCTACAATGAGCAGTTCTTC. Translated: CSATPTGSYNEQFF.